The present entry profiles one T cell receptor (beta chain) with its context. This sample stems from a study of blood T cell repertoires in COVID-19. The CDR3 contains 18 residues. Germline V gene lookup returns CDR1 LNHDA and CDR2 SQIVND (reference sequence). V shed 2 bases, J shed 0 bases, and the junction held 10 bases outside the gene matches. Assay used: immunoSEQ multiplex PCR; TCRdb lists only in-frame clones, some missing. The table includes 360,000 or so clones, around 83% detected once. Study members were between 18 and 89 years old and lived in fewer than 30 US regions. What the recovered Cohort 3 donors had was two negative PCRs, clearance, or symptom resolution.

This clonotype was obtained from a woman between 50 and 59 years old who had recovered from COVID-19. Sequencing used PBMCs or T cells enriched from blood (not recorded which). The chain employs TRBV19 and TRBJ1-5; 7 nucleotides agree with TRBD1. The CDR3 DNA follows: TGTGCCAGTAGTATAATGGGACAGACCAAGTATAGCAATCAGCCCCAGCATTTT. It yields the protein CASSIMGQTKYSNQPQHF. Complete variable domain (other parts from reference TRBV19 and TRBJ1-5): DGGITQSPKYLFRKEGQNVTLSCEQNLNHDAMYWYRQDPGQGLRLIYYSQIVNDFQKGDIAEGYSVSREKKESFPLTVTSAQKNPTAFYLCASSIMGQTKYSNQPQHFGDGTRLSIL.